Listed below are T cell receptor beta chains from one sample, sequenced in a study of blood T cell repertoires in COVID-19. This table comes from immunoSEQ multiplex PCR, and its TCRdb copy is limited to in-frame clones, with some not included. The sample includes about 260,000 clones, roughly 85% of them seen just once. Sequenced material: peripheral blood. The receptors were gathered from a woman in her 50s who had recovered from COVID-19. The CDR3 runs from the conserved cysteine through the conserved F or W. Each record gives: V gene, J gene, clone size, D gene, CDR3 protein, CDR3 DNA. A D gene is named only where the DNA matches it firmly. Rows may omit the clone size; those that give it use once, few, many or a size class.

>TRBV16|TRBJ1-4|.|.
CASSNQGSEKLFF
TGTGCCAGCAGCAATCAGGGGAGCGAAAAACTGTTTTTT
>TRBV7-8|TRBJ2-1|.|.
CASSSGHRYNEQFF
TGTGCCAGCAGCTCCGGACACCGCTACAATGAGCAGTTCTTC
>TRBV5-4|TRBJ2-3|.|TRBD2
CASSIGLAGVQGTDTQYF
TGTGCCAGCAGCATCGGACTAGCGGGAGTTCAGGGCACAGATACGCAGTATTTT
>TRBV28|TRBJ2-1|.|TRBD1
CASSSGQANEQFF
TGTGCCAGCAGTTCGGGACAGGCAAATGAGCAGTTCTTC
>TRBV9|TRBJ2-4|.|TRBD1
CASSYDRAGIQYF
TGTGCCAGCAGCTATGACAGGGCGGGCATTCAGTACTTC
>TRBV18|TRBJ1-1|.|.
CASSRNNENTEAFF
TGTGCCAGCTCACGTAACAATGAGAACACTGAAGCTTTCTTT
>TRBV10-1|TRBJ1-5|few|.
CATLSDSNQPQHF
TGCGCCACGTTGAGCGATAGCAATCAGCCCCAGCATTTT
>TRBV3-1/TRBV3-2|TRBJ1-6|.|.
CASSQVEVNSPLHF
TGTGCCAGCAGCCAAGTTGAGGTTAATTCACCCCTCCACTTT
>TRBV27|TRBJ2-7|few|.
CASSTLDRAYSYEQYF
TGTGCCAGCAGCACTCTAGACAGAGCCTATTCCTACGAGCAGTACTTC
>TRBV7-2|TRBJ2-7|once|TRBD2
CASSRHPSGSSYEQYF
TGTGCCAGCAGCCGCCATCCTAGCGGGAGTTCCTACGAGCAGTACTTC
>TRBV30|TRBJ2-7|few|TRBD2
CAWGSGRAYEQYF
TGTGCCTGGGGTAGCGGGAGGGCCTACGAGCAGTACTTC
>TRBV6-5|TRBJ2-7|.|.
CASSRGSAKVEQYF
TGTGCCAGCAGCAGGGGTAGCGCAAAGGTAGAGCAGTACTTC
>TRBV3-1/TRBV3-2|TRBJ2-2|once|TRBD2
CASSPKRTSGSGELFF
TGTGCCAGCAGCCCAAAGAGGACTAGCGGGAGTGGGGAGCTGTTTTTT
>TRBV24-1|TRBJ2-1|.|.
CATSVSGVRDEQFF
TGTGCCACCAGTGTCTCCGGAGTTAGAGATGAGCAGTTCTTC
>TRBV5-6|TRBJ2-7|.|TRBD1
CASSLARDSVYEQYF
TGTGCCAGCAGCTTGGCCCGGGACAGCGTTTACGAGCAGTACTTC
>TRBV28|TRBJ1-6|once|.
CASSLFSGSDNSPLHF
TGTGCCAGCAGTTTATTTTCGGGGTCTGATAATTCACCCCTCCACTTT
>TRBV14|TRBJ2-1|.|TRBD1
CASSHLEGQSPQLEQFF
TGTGCCAGCAGCCATTTAGAGGGACAGTCACCACAATTAGAGCAGTTCTTC
>TRBV5-1|TRBJ2-1|.|.
CASSLASDNEQFF
TGCGCCAGCAGCTTGGCCTCTGACAATGAGCAGTTCTTC
>TRBV5-4|TRBJ1-1|.|TRBD1
CASSPGTAMNTEAFF
TGTGCCAGCAGCCCCGGGACAGCCATGAACACTGAAGCTTTCTTT
>TRBV10-3|TRBJ2-3|.|.
CAINDGRDAQYF
TGTGCCATCAACGACGGCAGGGATGCGCAGTATTTT
>TRBV7-2|TRBJ2-7|.|TRBD2
CASSLGRGGLDEQYF
TGTGCCAGCAGCTTAGGTCGGGGGGGCCTAGACGAGCAGTACTTC
>TRBV29-1|TRBJ2-3|.|.
CSVDGGLVTDTQYF
TGCAGCGTTGACGGGGGGCTAGTGACAGATACGCAGTATTTT
>TRBV7-8|TRBJ1-4|.|.
CASSLWAGGPTNEKLFF
TGTGCCAGCAGCTTATGGGCCGGGGGTCCAACTAATGAAAAACTGTTTTTT
>TRBV21-1|TRBJ2-2|.|.
CASSKAGQGATGELFF
TGTGCCAGCAGCAAAGCTGGGCAGGGGGCGACCGGGGAGCTGTTTTTT
>TRBV7-2|TRBJ2-7|few|.
CASSSGQGPYEQYF
TGTGCCAGCAGCTCGGGGCAGGGGCCCTACGAGCAGTACTTC
>TRBV5-6|TRBJ2-5|.|.
CASSRISGTQYF
TGTGCCAGCAGCAGGATTAGCGGGACCCAGTACTTC
>TRBV11-2|TRBJ2-5|.|TRBD2
CASRPIAGGIQETQYF
TGTGCCAGCAGACCTATAGCGGGAGGGATACAAGAGACCCAGTACTTC
>TRBV24-1|TRBJ2-6|once|TRBD1
CATAGGTGLISGANVLTF
TGTGCCACCGCAGGTGGGACAGGTCTGATCTCTGGGGCCAACGTCCTGACTTTC
>TRBV14|TRBJ2-3|.|TRBD2
CASSQDGVAGGLLDTQYF
TGTGCCAGCAGCCAAGATGGAGTAGCGGGGGGGCTCTTAGACACGCAGTATTTT
>TRBV6-2/TRBV6-3|TRBJ2-7|few|.
CASSPRRGSYEQYF
TGTGCCAGCAGCCCGAGACGGGGATCCTACGAGCAGTACTTC
>TRBV28|TRBJ2-3|.|.
CASSLGGERADTQYF
TGTGCCAGCAGTTTAGGAGGGGAGAGGGCAGATACGCAGTATTTT
>TRBV6-5|TRBJ1-2|once|.
CASSSGFGYGYTF
TGTGCCAGCAGTTCAGGCTTCGGCTATGGCTACACCTTC
>TRBV9|TRBJ2-3|.|TRBD1
CASREGQGTDTQYF
TGTGCCAGCAGGGAAGGACAGGGCACAGATACGCAGTATTTT
>TRBV5-5|TRBJ2-1|.|TRBD2
CASSLAGLAGVTEQFF
TGTGCCAGCAGCTTGGCGGGACTAGCGGGAGTGACTGAGCAGTTCTTC
>TRBV29-1|TRBJ1-1|few|TRBD1
CSVEDQGAAEAFF
TGCAGCGTTGAAGATCAGGGGGCGGCTGAAGCTTTCTTT
>TRBV6-4|TRBJ1-2|.|TRBD1
CASSDSWGRGHGYTF
TGTGCCAGCAGTGACTCTTGGGGCAGGGGGCATGGCTACACCTTC
>TRBV6-5|TRBJ2-7|.|.
CASSTPTGRLGEQYF
TGTGCCAGCAGTACCCCGACAGGGAGGTTGGGCGAGCAGTACTTC
>TRBV11-2|TRBJ2-7|once|.
CASRPGRGRFSYEQYF
TGTGCCAGCAGGCCCGGGAGGGGGCGCTTCTCCTACGAGCAGTACTTC
>TRBV30|TRBJ1-5|.|.
CAWSPRLNQPQHF
TGTGCCTGGAGCCCCCGGTTGAATCAGCCCCAGCATTTT
>TRBV7-2|TRBJ2-7|.|TRBD1
CASSSDRGYEQYF
TGTGCCAGCAGCTCGGACAGGGGCTACGAGCAGTACTTC
>TRBV5-5|TRBJ2-3|.|.
CASSFSGAGADTQYF
TGTGCCAGCAGCTTTAGCGGCGCGGGCGCAGATACGCAGTATTTT
>TRBV29-1|TRBJ2-7|.|TRBD1
CSVGGGTGTYEQYF
TGCAGCGTTGGGGGGGGGACAGGGACCTACGAGCAGTACTTC
>TRBV28|TRBJ2-7|.|.
CASRTQVFSSYEQYF
TGTGCCAGCAGAACACAGGTCTTTAGCTCCTACGAGCAGTACTTC
>TRBV27|TRBJ2-2|many|.
CATANTGELFF
TGTGCCACCGCGAACACCGGGGAGCTGTTTTTT
>TRBV27|TRBJ1-1|.|TRBD1
CASSSRDRGRGAFF
TGTGCCAGCAGTTCAAGGGACAGGGGGCGGGGAGCTTTCTTT
>TRBV4-2|TRBJ2-7|.|TRBD2
CASRPGLAGVEKIYEQYF
TGTGCCAGCAGGCCGGGACTAGCGGGAGTGGAAAAAATCTACGAGCAGTACTTC
>TRBV7-2|TRBJ2-3|.|TRBD2
CASSLGVAGSTDTQYF
TGTGCCAGCAGCCTCGGGGTAGCGGGAAGCACAGATACGCAGTATTTT
>TRBV3-1/TRBV3-2|TRBJ1-1|.|.
CASSQTQMNTEAFF
TGTGCCAGCAGCCAAACCCAGATGAACACTGAAGCTTTCTTT
>TRBV5-1|TRBJ2-2|.|.
CASSVGGTSANTGELFF
TGCGCCAGCAGCGTGGGCGGTACGTCCGCGAACACCGGGGAGCTGTTTTTT
>TRBV9|TRBJ2-3|once|.
CASSWASETDTQYF
TGTGCCAGCAGCTGGGCTAGCGAAACAGATACGCAGTATTTT
>TRBV4-1|TRBJ2-2|.|TRBD2
CASSPTGGLGTGELFF
TGCGCCAGCAGCCCGACGGGGGGGCTCGGCACCGGGGAGCTGTTTTTT
>TRBV7-7|TRBJ2-3|.|TRBD2
CASSQGAGTSADTQYF
TGTGCCAGCAGCCAGGGAGCCGGGACTAGCGCAGATACGCAGTATTTT
>TRBV24-1|TRBJ2-3|.|.
CATSDLLRGAGDTQYF
TGTGCCACCAGTGATCTGCTCAGGGGCGCAGGAGATACGCAGTATTTT
>TRBV7-2|TRBJ2-7|once|.
CASSLSLSREQYF
TGTGCCAGCAGCCTTAGTCTGAGCCGAGAGCAGTACTTC
>TRBV11-2|TRBJ1-3|once|TRBD1
CASSPGTGPTGNTIYF
TGTGCCAGCAGCCCCGGGACAGGGCCGACTGGAAACACCATATATTTT
>TRBV21-1|TRBJ1-5|.|.
CASSKGVWGVQPQHF
TGTGCCAGCAGCAAAGGCGTCTGGGGGGTTCAGCCCCAGCATTTT
>TRBV29-1|TRBJ1-2|.|TRBD1
CSVGDRDARGYTF
TGCAGCGTTGGGGACAGGGACGCCCGTGGCTACACCTTC
>TRBV28|TRBJ1-6|many|.
CASKSAGNAYNSPLHF
TGTGCCAGCAAGTCGGCAGGGAACGCCTATAATTCACCCCTCCACTTT